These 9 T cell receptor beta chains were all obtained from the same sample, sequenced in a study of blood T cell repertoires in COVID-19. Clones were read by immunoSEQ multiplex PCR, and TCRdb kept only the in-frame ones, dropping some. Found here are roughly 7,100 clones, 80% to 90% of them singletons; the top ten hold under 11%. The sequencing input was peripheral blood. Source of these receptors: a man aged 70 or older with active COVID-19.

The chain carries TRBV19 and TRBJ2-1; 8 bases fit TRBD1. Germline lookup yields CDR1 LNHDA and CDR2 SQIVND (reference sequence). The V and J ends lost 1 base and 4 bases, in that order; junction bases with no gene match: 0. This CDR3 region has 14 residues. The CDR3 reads CASSIGTGYNEQFF. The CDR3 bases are TGTGCCAGTAGTATAGGGACAGGGTACAATGAGCAGTTCTTC.

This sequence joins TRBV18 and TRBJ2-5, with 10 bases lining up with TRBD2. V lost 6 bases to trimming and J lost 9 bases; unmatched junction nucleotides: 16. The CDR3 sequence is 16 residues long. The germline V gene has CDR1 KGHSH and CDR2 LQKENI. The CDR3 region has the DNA TGTGCCAGCTCCCTCGCGGCTAGCGGGGGCCCCAGGGCCCAGTACTTC. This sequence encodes CASSLAASGGPRAQYF.

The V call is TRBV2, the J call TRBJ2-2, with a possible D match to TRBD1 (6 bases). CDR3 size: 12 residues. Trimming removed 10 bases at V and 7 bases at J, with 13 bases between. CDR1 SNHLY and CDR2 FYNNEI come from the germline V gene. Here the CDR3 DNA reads TGTGCCACCTCAGGGGAAATCGGGGAGCTGTTTTTT. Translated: CATSGEIGELFF.

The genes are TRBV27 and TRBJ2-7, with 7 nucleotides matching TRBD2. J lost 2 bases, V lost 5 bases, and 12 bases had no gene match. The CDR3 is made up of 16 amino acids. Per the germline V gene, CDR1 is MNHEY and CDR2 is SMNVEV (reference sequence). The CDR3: CASSPYPSGATYEQYF. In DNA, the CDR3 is TGTGCCAGCAGTCCCTATCCCAGCGGGGCTACCTACGAGCAGTACTTC.

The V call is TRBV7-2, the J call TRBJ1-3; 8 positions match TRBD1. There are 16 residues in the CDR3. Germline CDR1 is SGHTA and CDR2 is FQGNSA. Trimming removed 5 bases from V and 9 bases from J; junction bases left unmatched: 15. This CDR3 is CASSPLWTGRGSTIYF. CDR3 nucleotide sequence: TGTGCCAGCAGCCCTTTGTGGACAGGGCGGGGTAGCACCATATATTTT.

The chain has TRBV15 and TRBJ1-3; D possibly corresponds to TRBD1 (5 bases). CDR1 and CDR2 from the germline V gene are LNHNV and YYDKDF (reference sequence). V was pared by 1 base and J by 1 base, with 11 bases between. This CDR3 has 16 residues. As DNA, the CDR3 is TGTGCCACCAGCAGAGTCCGGGCAGGGTCTGGAAACACCATATATTTT. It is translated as CATSRVRAGSGNTIYF. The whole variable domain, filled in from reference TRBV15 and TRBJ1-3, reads DAMVIQNPRYQVTQFGKPVTLSCSQTLNHNVMYWYQQKSSQAPKLLFHYYDKDFNNEADTPDNFQSRRPNTSFCFLDIRSPGLGDTAMYLCATSRVRAGSGNTIYFGEGSWLTVV.

Here the CDR3 reads CASSLTLTEAFF. CDR3 DNA: TGTGCCAGCAGCTTAACGCTAACTGAAGCTTTCTTT. This chain joins TRBV7-2 and TRBJ1-1; no clear D gene. The CDR3 runs to 12 residues. The ends were cut back, 2 bases at V and 5 bases at J, with 6 bases in the middle. Germline CDR1 SGHTA, CDR2 FQGNSA.

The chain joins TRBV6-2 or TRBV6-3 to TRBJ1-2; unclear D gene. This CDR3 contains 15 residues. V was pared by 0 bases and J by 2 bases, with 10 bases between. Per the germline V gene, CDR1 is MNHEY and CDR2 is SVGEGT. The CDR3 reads CASSYSAGVNYGYTF. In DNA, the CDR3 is TGTGCCAGCAGTTACTCGGCAGGTGTAAACTATGGCTACACCTTC.

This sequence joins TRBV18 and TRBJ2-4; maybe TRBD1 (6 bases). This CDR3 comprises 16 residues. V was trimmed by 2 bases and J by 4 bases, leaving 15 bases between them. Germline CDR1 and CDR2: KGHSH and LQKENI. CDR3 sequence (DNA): TGTGCCAGCTCACCATATGTAGGACAGCCAAAAAACATTCAGTACTTC. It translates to CASSPYVGQPKNIQYF.